This TCR beta chain originates from a study of T-cell memory formation after mild COVID-19. Whole-study results and caveats: Cross-reactive memory seemingly joined, as some responding clones were found in pre-infection memory.

TCRdb re-derived calls from the 5' RACE reads in MiXCR, one entry per CDR3 protein. This table holds 350,000 to 550,000 distinct CDR3 sequences, more than 15% found once. This CDR3 comprises 15 residues. CDR1 is SEHNR and CDR2 is FQNEAQ in the germline V gene (reference sequence). V was pared by 7 bases and J by 2 bases, with 14 bases between. Remarks on this clonotype: Its antigen remains unknown.

The J gene is TRBJ2-2, the V gene TRBV7-9; maybe TRBD1 (7 bases). The sequenced sample was PBMCs or a T cell subset sorted from them (not recorded which). The clonotype originates from a man younger than 35 who had mild COVID-19 (a few samples of this study predate the infection). Cell type and time point are not known. The CDR3 spells CASIPRDRNTGELFF. In nucleotides, the CDR3 is TGTGCCAGCATCCCGCGGGACAGAAACACCGGGGAGCTGTTTTTT.